This T cell receptor beta chain was captured in a study of T cell responses to AZD1222 COVID-19 vaccine. Study observations and caveats: Donors skewed white British and female; clonal diversity was possibly underestimated. Reportedly, close to half of spike-specific TCRs are directed against unmutated variant regions. Sampling that yielded the repertoires occurred only after the peak T cell response.

This CDR3 spans 14 amino acids. V gave up 11 bases and J gave up 0 bases, with 17 bases separating them. Germline V lookup: CDR1 SSHAT, CDR2 FNYEAQ (reference sequence). Produced via immunoSEQ multiplex PCR; TCRdb's table is partial and in-frame only. This table holds about 100,000 clones, approximately 86% found once. As concerns this clone: The antigen remains unidentified.

The clonotype comes from an adult in good health. The V call is TRBV7-7, the J call TRBJ2-7; D may correspond to TRBD1 or TRBD2 (5 bases each). Specimen: peripheral blood, collected on day 0 of AZD1222 vaccination. The CDR3 DNA reads as TGTGCCCGCACGGGACCTGCGAGCTCCTACGAGCAGTACTTC. Translated, it gives CARTGPASSYEQYF.